The clone carrying this T cell receptor beta chain was detected only a few times. Its antigen remains unknown. The data were taken from a study of blood T cells in healthy people across ages. The study, taken as a whole, reports: Higher diversity and more naive CD4+ cells were features of long-lived donors, compared to aged donors. Estimates of diversity drawn from one million T cells were considered underestimates. While age rose, TCR beta diversity per million T cells dropped in a roughly linear way.

The CDR3 runs to 12 residues. Germline V lookup: CDR1 SEHNR, CDR2 FQNEAQ (reference sequence). Each sample yielded at least 6 million isolated PBMCs. The authors ran a second PCR of 7 to 11 cycles using a sample-barcoded 5' primer and a J-beta primer mix. TCRdb passed the 5' RACE reads through MiXCR, listing each CDR3 protein once. The sample includes 1.5 million to 2 million distinct CDR3 sequences, roughly 52% of them seen just once. The origin of this receptor is a woman aged 40 to 50 in good health. The sample was blood. V is TRBV7-9 and J is TRBJ2-4, with no clear D. The end of the DNA is better explained by TRBJ2-7, so the J call may be wrong. CDR3 coding DNA: TGTGCCAGCAGTTACAACTCGGGCGAGCAGTACTTC. Translation: CASSYNSGEQYF.